These 29 T cell receptor beta chains originate from one sample sequenced in a study of blood T cell repertoires in COVID-19. Produced via immunoSEQ multiplex PCR; TCRdb's table is partial and in-frame only. The sample has 90,000 to 140,000 clones, over 75% seen once. The sample taken for sequencing was peripheral blood. The receptors were sampled from a man aged 50 to 59 with acute or convalescent COVID-19.

The chain links TRBV4-1 to TRBJ1-5; possibly TRBD1 for D (5 bases). Trimming shortened V by 1 base and J by 4 bases, and 17 bases separated the two germline ends. CDR1 is MGHRA and CDR2 is YSYEKL in the germline V gene. The CDR3 spans 17 residues. CDR3 DNA sequence: TGCGCCAGCAGCCAAGGAGGAGCTTACAGGCTGAATCAGCCCCAGCATTTT. This encodes CASSQGGAYRLNQPQHF.

The J gene is TRBJ1-1, the V gene TRBV21-1. TRBV21-1 is termed a pseudogene. The CDR3 has 15 residues. CDR3 in DNA: TGTGCCAGCAGCAAAAGGCGGGCTAGGAACACTGAAGCTTTCTTT. Protein product: CASSKRRARNTEAFF.

The V and J genes are TRBV18 and TRBJ1-1; TRBD1 matches 9 bases. Trimming took 3 bases from V and 1 from J; bases not matched to a gene: 9. The germline gives CDR1 KGHSH, CDR2 LQKENI. The CDR3 runs 17 residues. The DNA of the CDR3 is TGTGCCAGCTCACCGAAACAGGGGGCTGTGGGGAACACTGAAGCTTTCTTT. This codes for CASSPKQGAVGNTEAFF.

This clone was counted once. The chain employs TRBV6-5 and TRBJ1-6; no definite D call. V lost 2 bases and J 13 bases, leaving 9 bases between the germline ends. Germline V gives CDR1 MNHEY, CDR2 SVGAGI. The CDR3 is made up of 12 amino acids. Here the CDR3 DNA reads TGTGCCAGCAGTTACGGCGGGTTGCCCCTCCACTTT. Protein: CASSYGGLPLHF.

The genes are TRBV5-1 and TRBJ1-1; 7 positions match TRBD1. Trimming cost V 4 bases and J 4 bases; bases outside gene matches: 4. CDR3 size: 13 residues. The V gene's germline CDR1 is SGHRS and CDR2 YFSETQ. The CDR3 protein is CASSRDRATEAFF. CDR3 nucleotide sequence: TGCGCCAGCAGCAGGGACAGAGCCACTGAAGCTTTCTTT.

CDR3 sequence (DNA): TGTGCCAGCCAAGAGCGGAGGCGGGTCTACAATGAGCAGTTCTTC. Residues: CASQERRRVYNEQFF. The rearrangement joins TRBV3-1 (or the pseudogene TRBV3-2) to TRBJ2-1; tentative D call: TRBD2 (5 bases). Trimming shortened V by 8 bases and J by 3 bases, and 17 bases separated the two germline ends. This CDR3 comprises 15 residues. Germline values: CDR1 LGHDT, CDR2 YNNKEL (reference sequence).

The chain employs TRBV28 and TRBJ1-1; 9 bases match TRBD1. The CDR3 is 18 amino acids. V was clipped by 6 bases and J by 6 bases; unmatched bases: 20. Germline assignment: CDR1 MDHEN and CDR2 SYDVKM. CDR3 nucleotide sequence: TGTGCCAGCAGCCTTCCGGGACAGGGAATCGGCGTACACTCTGAAGCTTTCTTT. This encodes CASSLPGQGIGVHSEAFF.

This chain links TRBV13 with TRBJ2-1, with 11 bases lining up with TRBD2. CDR3 length equals 16 residues. Trimming removed 4 bases from V and 2 bases from J; junction bases left unmatched: 4. Germline loops: CDR1 PRHDT, CDR2 FYEKMQ (reference sequence). The CDR3 here is CASSSLAGGAYNEQFF. CDR3 nucleotide sequence: TGTGCCAGCAGCTCTTTAGCGGGAGGGGCCTACAATGAGCAGTTCTTC.

This chain uses TRBV9 with TRBJ1-2; 8 nucleotides agree with TRBD1. The CDR3 is 14 residues long. The trim removed 4 bases at V and 4 bases at J, leaving 6 bases unmatched. Germline V CDR1 and CDR2: SGDLS, YYNGEE. CDR3 coding DNA: TGTGCCAGCAGCACCCCGGGACAGGCCTATGGCTACACCTTC. Translating gives CASSTPGQAYGYTF. Full variable domain (remainder filled in from reference TRBV9 and TRBJ1-2): DSGVTQTPKHLITATGQRVTLRCSPRSGDLSVYWYQQSLDQGLQFLIQYYNGEERAKGNILERFSAQQFPDLHSELNLSSLELGDSALYFCASSTPGQAYGYTFGSGTRLTVV.

The rearrangement links TRBV6-4 to TRBJ2-3, with 7 bases matching TRBD1. The CDR3 is made up of 15 amino acids. Trimming at V came to 2 bases and at J to 3 bases, leaving 5 bases not matched to a gene. Germline V gives CDR1 MRHNA, CDR2 SNTAGT. The CDR3 is CASSDPEQGTDTQYF. DNA for the CDR3: TGTGCCAGCAGTGACCCCGAACAGGGGACAGATACGCAGTATTTT.

V and J are TRBV27 and TRBJ2-7; maybe TRBD1 (6 bases). The V gene's germline CDR1 is MNHEY and CDR2 SMNVEV (reference sequence). The CDR3 is 15 amino acids. V shed 6 bases and J shed 4 bases, with 19 bases lying between them. DNA for the CDR3: TGTGCCAGCAGCGTGTGGGACACCGGACCTTACGAGCAGTACTTC. The encoded protein is CASSVWDTGPYEQYF.

This clone was seen just once. This rearrangement joins TRBV6-6 to TRBJ1-2, with 7 bases fitting TRBD1. The junction had 1 base not matched to a gene; V was cut back by 3 bases and J by 6 bases. CDR1 is MNHNY, CDR2 SVGAGI, per germline (reference sequence). This CDR3 has 12 amino acids. CDR3 sequence reads: CASSYQGDGYTF. The CDR3 DNA follows: TGTGCCAGCAGTTATCAGGGGGATGGCTACACCTTC.

The V call is TRBV7-3, the J call TRBJ1-1, with D perhaps TRBD1 (5 bases). Per the germline V gene, CDR1 is SGHTA and CDR2 is FQGTGA. Trimming shortened V by 4 bases and J by 4 bases, and 10 bases separated the two germline ends. The CDR3 has 13 amino acids. CDR3 coding DNA: TGTGCCAGCAGCTCCACAGGAACCACTGAAGCTTTCTTT. The encoded protein is CASSSTGTTEAFF.

The V and J genes are TRBV5-1 and TRBJ1-1; TRBD1 aligns across 7 bases. Germline-derived CDR1 and CDR2 are SGHRS and YFSETQ. The junction had 4 bases not matched to a gene; V was cut back by 2 bases and J by 0 bases. The CDR3 is 15 amino acids. CDR3 in amino acids: CASSLGDSMNTEAFF. The DNA for the CDR3 is TGCGCCAGCAGCTTAGGGGACAGCATGAACACTGAAGCTTTCTTT.

Here the CDR3 DNA reads TGTGCCAGCATCCCCAGGGCGAACACCGGGGAGCTGTTTTTT. Amino acids: CASIPRANTGELFF. V gene TRBV6-5 combines with J gene TRBJ2-2; TRBD1 is a possible D gene (5 bases). The CDR3 is made up of 14 amino acids. V was clipped by 7 bases and J by 0 bases, with 9 bases between them. Germline CDR1 reads MNHEY; CDR2 reads SVGAGI.

The chain combines TRBV18 with TRBJ2-2; TRBD1 aligns across 11 bases. The CDR3 covers 16 residues. Germline CDR1 KGHSH, CDR2 LQKENI. V trimming: 3 bases; J trimming: 5 bases; junction bases outside the gene matches: 5. The CDR3 nucleotides are TGTGCCAGCTCACCTCCGGACAGGGGGCATACCGGGGAGCTGTTTTTT. It codes for CASSPPDRGHTGELFF.

This clone was counted between two and nine times. The chain links TRBV18 to TRBJ2-3; 9 positions match TRBD2. Germline V gene sequence: CDR1 KGHSH, CDR2 LQKENI. J gave up 5 bases and V 3 bases, and 6 bases lay outside the gene matches. The CDR3 consists of 15 residues. The CDR3 sequence is CASSPGLAGLDTQYF. In nucleotides, the CDR3 is TGTGCCAGCTCACCGGGGCTAGCGGGGTTAGATACGCAGTATTTT. The full variable domain, in which reference TRBV18 and TRBJ2-3 provide the parts outside the CDR3, is NAGVMQNPRHLVRRRGQEARLRCSPMKGHSHVYWYRQLPEEGLKFMVYLQKENIIDESGMPKERFSAEFPKEGPSILRIQQVVRGDSAAYFCASSPGLAGLDTQYFGPGTRLTVL.

The J gene is TRBJ2-1, the V gene TRBV4-1, with TRBD1 matching over 7 bases. This CDR3 is built from 16 residues. Germline V gene lookup returns CDR1 MGHRA and CDR2 YSYEKL. Trimming removed 1 base from V and 1 base from J; junction bases left unmatched: 4. The CDR3 loop is CASSQVTGMSYNEQFF. As DNA, the CDR3 is TGCGCCAGCAGCCAAGTGACAGGGATGTCCTACAATGAGCAGTTCTTC.

The chain carries TRBV28 and TRBJ2-7, with D possibly TRBD2 on 5 matching bases. Germline V lookup: CDR1 MDHEN, CDR2 SYDVKM. V lost 6 bases to trimming and J lost 7 bases, with 13 bases between them. The CDR3 runs to 12 residues. The CDR3 spells CASSTETGEQYF. CDR3 DNA sequence: TGTGCCAGCAGCACGGAAACGGGGGAGCAGTACTTC.

The chain uses TRBV6-6 and TRBJ2-3; D unresolved. Germline CDR1 reads MNHNY; CDR2 reads SVGAGI (reference sequence). V shed 4 bases and J shed 4 bases, with 9 bases lying between them. The CDR3 is 13 residues long. The CDR3 DNA is TGTGCCAGCAGTTCGCATCTAGCAGATACGCAGTATTTT. Translated, it gives CASSSHLADTQYF.

The chain uses TRBV13 and TRBJ2-1, with D possibly being TRBD2 (5 bases). V was trimmed by 4 bases and J by 9 bases, leaving 10 bases between them. Germline CDR1 reads PRHDT; CDR2 reads FYEKMQ (reference sequence). The CDR3 runs to 12 residues. The CDR3 sequence is CASSSQRPEQFF. Written as DNA, the CDR3 is TGTGCCAGCAGCTCTCAGCGGCCTGAGCAGTTCTTC. Filled out from reference TRBV13 and TRBJ2-1, the complete variable domain reads AAGVIQSPRHLIKEKRETATLKCYPIPRHDTVYWYQQGPGQDPQFLISFYEKMQSDKGSIPDRFSAQQFSDYHSELNMSSLELGDSALYFCASSSQRPEQFFGPGTRLTVL.

This chain joins TRBV5-1 and TRBJ1-4; 7 nucleotides align to TRBD1. The germline CDR1 and CDR2 sequences are SGHRS and YFSETQ. Trimming cost V 4 bases and J 6 bases; bases outside gene matches: 9. The CDR3 is 15 residues long. CDR3 in DNA: TGCGCCAGCAGCCCGGGGACAGCCGCGGATGAAAAACTGTTTTTT. Amino acids: CASSPGTAADEKLFF.

The chain joins TRBV7-3 to TRBJ2-1, with a possible D match to TRBD1 (7 bases). The length of the CDR3 is 15 residues. Germline assignment: CDR1 SGHTA and CDR2 FQGTGA. The ends were cut back, 5 bases at V and 5 bases at J, with 16 bases in the middle. CDR3 in DNA: TGTGCCAGCAGCCCAGGAGGGGGCCCCCACAATGAGCAGTTCTTC. Translated: CASSPGGGPHNEQFF.

V gene TRBV7-3 combines with J gene TRBJ2-2; maybe TRBD1 (6 bases). The V gene's germline CDR1 is SGHTA and CDR2 FQGTGA. V gave up 4 bases and J gave up 0 bases, with 12 bases separating them. This CDR3 is built from 16 residues. The CDR3 DNA reads TGTGCCAGCAGCTCCCATAGGGGGTCGAACACCGGGGAGCTGTTTTTT. Amino acids: CASSSHRGSNTGELFF.

The V gene is TRBV28, the J gene TRBJ2-4; a possible D gene is TRBD1 (5 bases). The V gene lost 2 bases and the J gene lost 0 bases, with 11 bases spanning the gap. The CDR3 covers 16 residues. Per the germline V gene, CDR1 is MDHEN and CDR2 is SYDVKM. CDR3 residues: CASSLPDRLAKNIQYF. The DNA of the CDR3 is TGTGCCAGCAGTTTACCCGACAGACTAGCCAAAAACATTCAGTACTTC.

The chain links TRBV27 to TRBJ1-2; a possible D gene is TRBD1 (5 bases). Germline values: CDR1 MNHEY, CDR2 SMNVEV (reference sequence). The CDR3 is 16 amino acids. Trimming took 6 bases from V and 2 from J, leaving 19 bases between them. The CDR3 loop reads CASSNRRGDGNYGYTF. Written as DNA, the CDR3 is TGTGCCAGCAGCAACCGCCGCGGGGACGGGAACTATGGCTACACCTTC.

V gene TRBV19 combines with J gene TRBJ2-5; possibly TRBD2 for D (6 bases). The V gene lost 3 bases and the J gene lost 3 bases, with 14 bases spanning the gap. The CDR3 runs 15 residues. Germline-derived CDR1 and CDR2 are LNHDA and SQIVND (reference sequence). Here the CDR3 reads CASSIGGNRKETQYF. CDR3 coding DNA: TGTGCCAGTAGTATTGGAGGGAACAGAAAAGAGACCCAGTACTTC.

V is TRBV11-2 and J is TRBJ2-3, with D perhaps matching TRBD2 (5 bases). Trimming removed 5 bases at V and 5 bases at J, with 14 bases between. Per the germline V gene, CDR1 is SGHAT and CDR2 is FQNNGV. The CDR3 has 14 amino acids. The CDR3 bases are TGTGCCAGCAGCGACCCCCGGGGTGGAGATACGCAGTATTTT. Its translation is CASSDPRGGDTQYF.

This clone has just one count. The rearrangement uses TRBV6-9 and TRBJ1-1; the match to TRBD1 covers 10 bases. The CDR3 is made up of 15 amino acids. Losses at the gene ends were 2 bases for V and 5 bases for J; bases not matched to a gene: 5. CDR1 and CDR2 (germline): MNHGY, SVAAGI. CDR3 region: CASSYRGQGRTEAFF. CDR3 bases: TGTGCCAGCAGTTATAGGGGACAGGGGCGAACTGAAGCTTTCTTT.